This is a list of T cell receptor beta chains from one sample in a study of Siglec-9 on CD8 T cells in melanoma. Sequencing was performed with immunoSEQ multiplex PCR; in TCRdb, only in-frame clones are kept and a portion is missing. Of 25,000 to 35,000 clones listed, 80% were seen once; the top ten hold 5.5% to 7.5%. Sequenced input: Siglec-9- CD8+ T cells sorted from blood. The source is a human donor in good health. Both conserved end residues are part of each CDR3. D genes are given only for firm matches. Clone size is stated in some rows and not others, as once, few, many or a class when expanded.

CDR3: CASSPSPNYGYTF
DNA: TGTGCCAGCAGTCCGTCCCCGAACTATGGCTACACCTTC
D: NA
J: TRBJ1-2
length: 13
size: few
V: TRBV27

CDR3: CASSYRGGLGEKLFF
DNA: TGTGCCAGCAGTTACAGGGGGGGGTTGGGTGAAAAACTGTTTTTT
D: NA
J: TRBJ1-4
length: 15
size: NA
V: TRBV6-5

CDR3: CSVPVGSTEAFF
DNA: TGCAGCGTCCCGGTGGGAAGCACTGAAGCTTTCTTT
D: NA
J: TRBJ1-1
length: 12
size: NA
V: TRBV29-1

CDR3: CASSISALMNTEAFF
DNA: TGTGCCAGTAGTATCTCAGCATTGATGAACACTGAAGCTTTCTTT
D: NA
J: TRBJ1-1
length: 15
size: NA
V: TRBV19

CDR3: CASSLGLRYEQYF
DNA: TGTGCCAGCAGCTTGGGACTTAGATACGAGCAGTACTTC
D: NA
J: TRBJ2-7
length: 13
size: NA
V: TRBV11-2

CDR3: CASSSEDTDTQYF
DNA: TGTGCCAGCAGCTCGGAGGACACAGATACGCAGTATTTT
D: NA
J: TRBJ2-3
length: 13
size: NA
V: TRBV5-4

CDR3: CASSQGLSNQPQHF
DNA: TGTGCCAGCAGCCAGGGTTTGAGCAATCAGCCCCAGCATTTT
D: NA
J: TRBJ1-5
length: 14
size: NA
V: TRBV4-2

CDR3: CASSLVLAGVNEQFF
DNA: TGTGCCAGCAGCTTGGTGCTAGCGGGAGTTAATGAGCAGTTCTTC
D: TRBD2
J: TRBJ2-1
length: 15
size: NA
V: TRBV5-5

CDR3: CASRSTGGWTEAFF
DNA: TGTGCCAGCAGATCCACAGGGGGCTGGACTGAAGCTTTCTTT
D: TRBD1
J: TRBJ1-1
length: 14
size: NA
V: TRBV6-5

CDR3: CASSLYRLAAHTGELFF
DNA: TGTGCCAGCAGCTTATACCGACTAGCGGCGCACACCGGGGAGCTGTTTTTT
D: TRBD2
J: TRBJ2-2
length: 17
size: once
V: TRBV7-2

CDR3: CASSQGMSSGNTIYF
DNA: TGCGCCAGCAGCCAGGGCATGAGCTCTGGAAACACCATATATTTT
D: NA
J: TRBJ1-3
length: 15
size: NA
V: TRBV4-1

CDR3: CASSLGRTGRFTDTQYF
DNA: TGTGCCAGCAGTTTAGGTCGTACGGGCCGATTCACAGATACGCAGTATTTT
D: NA
J: TRBJ2-3
length: 17
size: NA
V: TRBV27

CDR3: CASSLGGGNPGELFF
DNA: TGTGCCAGCAGCTTAGGCGGCGGGAACCCCGGGGAGCTGTTTTTT
D: NA
J: TRBJ2-2
length: 15
size: NA
V: TRBV13

CDR3: CAWRGQGNQPQHF
DNA: TGTGCCTGGAGGGGACAGGGGAATCAGCCCCAGCATTTT
D: TRBD1
J: TRBJ1-5
length: 13
size: NA
V: TRBV30

CDR3: CASSSSGGPNEQFF
DNA: TGTGCCAGCAGTTCCTCTGGGGGGCCCAACGAGCAGTTCTTC
D: NA
J: TRBJ2-1
length: 14
size: NA
V: TRBV6-5

CDR3: CASSQEGPGGTDTQYF
DNA: TGCGCCAGCAGCCAAGAGGGGCCGGGGGGTACAGATACGCAGTATTTT
D: TRBD2
J: TRBJ2-3
length: 16
size: NA
V: TRBV4-1